A selection of T cell receptor beta chains follows, all from one sample in a study of blood T cell repertoires in COVID-19. Produced via immunoSEQ multiplex PCR; TCRdb's table is partial and in-frame only. The table has fewer than 300,000 clones, roughly 90% seen once. The sample comprised PBMCs or T cells enriched from blood (not recorded which). The receptors come from a woman in her twenties or thirties who had recovered from COVID-19. Both conserved end residues are part of each CDR3. D genes are given only for firm matches. For some rows the clone size is stated as once, few or many, or as a class when expanded; others skip it.

.	TRBV2	TRBD1	TRBJ1-1	CASSKKRGTGLNTEAFF	TGTGCCAGCAGTAAAAAGAGGGGGACAGGGCTGAACACTGAAGCTTTCTTT
once	TRBV19	TRBD1	TRBJ2-1	CASKQDRVGWGAYNEQFF	TGTGCCAGTAAACAGGACAGGGTGGGATGGGGCGCCTACAATGAGCAGTTCTTC
.	TRBV27	.	TRBJ2-7	CASGAGLSSYEQYF	TGTGCCAGCGGGGCGGGACTGAGCTCCTACGAGCAGTACTTC
.	TRBV19	.	TRBJ2-7	CASSIDPFGGAVYEQYF	TGTGCCAGTAGTATAGATCCCTTCGGAGGCGCGGTCTACGAGCAGTACTTC
few	TRBV7-2	.	TRBJ1-2	CASSLVPGGEANYGYTF	TGTGCCAGCAGCTTAGTGCCCGGGGGTGAAGCTAACTATGGCTACACCTTC
once	TRBV7-2	TRBD1	TRBJ1-3	CASSPWTGRGNTIYF	TGTGCCAGCAGCCCCTGGACAGGGAGGGGAAACACCATATATTTT
.	TRBV5-5	TRBD2	TRBJ2-1	CASSSLAGDSYNEQFF	TGTGCCAGCAGCTCCCTAGCGGGAGACTCCTACAATGAGCAGTTCTTC
.	TRBV7-3	.	TRBJ2-3	CASSRGTGGADTQYF	TGTGCCAGCAGCCGAGGAACAGGCGGCGCAGATACGCAGTATTTT
.	TRBV7-2	TRBD1	TRBJ1-4	CASSSRPPGQGDEKLFF	TGTGCCAGCAGTTCCCGACCTCCGGGACAGGGGGATGAAAAACTGTTTTTT
.	TRBV9	.	TRBJ1-6	CASSVLGSNSPLHF	TGTGCCAGCAGCGTACTAGGGAGTAATTCACCCCTCCACTTT
.	TRBV30	TRBD1	TRBJ1-2	CAWSLGQGPKAGGYTF	TGTGCCTGGAGTCTGGGACAGGGACCCAAAGCGGGTGGCTACACCTTC
.	TRBV28	TRBD1	TRBJ2-6	CASSSIPPSGTGWYGANVLTF	TGTGCCAGCAGTTCCATTCCCCCATCCGGGACAGGGTGGTATGGGGCCAACGTCCTGACTTTC
once	TRBV2	TRBD1	TRBJ2-5	CASSPEQGGLETQYF	TGTGCCAGCAGTCCTGAACAGGGGGGTTTGGAGACCCAGTACTTC
.	TRBV28	.	TRBJ2-5	CASTYETQYF	TGTGCCAGCACCTACGAGACCCAGTACTTC
.	TRBV10-3	.	TRBJ2-6	CAISDHSGANVLTF	TGTGCCATCAGTGACCACTCTGGGGCCAACGTCCTGACTTTC
.	TRBV5-1	TRBD2	TRBJ2-1	CASSSGKLAGVYNEQFF	TGCGCCAGCAGCTCGGGCAAACTAGCGGGCGTCTACAATGAGCAGTTCTTC
.	TRBV3-1/TRBV3-2	.	TRBJ1-1	CASSQVGAMNTEAFF	TGTGCCAGCAGCCAAGTGGGAGCTATGAACACTGAAGCTTTCTTT
once	TRBV18	TRBD2	TRBJ2-7	CASSPPSGSSYEQYF	TGTGCCAGCTCACCTCCTAGCGGGAGCTCCTACGAGCAGTACTTC
.	TRBV15	.	TRBJ2-3	CATSRDPGRWADTQYF	TGTGCCACCAGCAGAGATCCAGGGCGGTGGGCAGATACGCAGTATTTT
.	TRBV19	.	TRBJ1-3	CASTITRRLSSGNTIYF	TGTGCCAGTACCATAACTCGTCGACTGAGCTCTGGAAACACCATATATTTT
few	TRBV6-6	.	TRBJ1-3	CASNTGSSGNTIYF	TGTGCCAGCAATACAGGAAGCTCTGGAAACACCATATATTTT
.	TRBV30	.	TRBJ1-5	CAWSGGQVNQPQHF	TGTGCCTGGAGTGGTGGTCAGGTCAATCAGCCCCAGCATTTT
.	TRBV28	.	TRBJ1-1	CASSLDAVNTEAFF	TGTGCCAGCAGTCTTGATGCAGTGAACACTGAAGCTTTCTTT
.	TRBV28	.	TRBJ1-6	CASRNGGLGSYNSPLHF	TGTGCCAGCAGAAACGGGGGGTTAGGCTCCTATAATTCACCCCTCCACTTT
.	TRBV5-5	.	TRBJ1-1	CASSYQQGAFGTEAFF	TGTGCCAGCAGCTACCAACAGGGAGCGTTCGGGACTGAAGCTTTCTTT
.	TRBV6-5	.	TRBJ2-7	CASSPTPLRDEQYF	TGTGCCAGCAGTCCTACCCCCCTCCGTGACGAGCAGTACTTC
few	TRBV6-6	TRBD1	TRBJ1-6	CASTWTGSGSPLHF	TGTGCCAGCACCTGGACAGGGAGTGGTTCACCCCTCCACTTT
.	TRBV30	.	TRBJ1-2	CAWSIGTGRGYGYTF	TGTGCCTGGAGTATCGGTACAGGGAGGGGCTATGGCTACACCTTC
.	TRBV27	TRBD2	TRBJ2-2	CASRQGLAVGELFF	TGTGCCAGCAGGCAAGGACTAGCTGTCGGGGAGCTGTTTTTT
.	TRBV20-1	.	TRBJ2-7	CSATGNEQYF	TGCAGTGCTACAGGGAACGAGCAGTACTTC
.	TRBV4-3	TRBD1	TRBJ1-4	CASSHGTGTSEKLFF	TGCGCCAGCAGCCATGGGACAGGGACTTCCGAAAAACTGTTTTTT
.	TRBV7-9	.	TRBJ1-2	CASSLGTDYGYTF	TGTGCCAGCAGCTTAGGGACAGATTATGGCTACACCTTC
.	TRBV30	.	TRBJ1-1	CALSGGTNTEAFF	TGTGCTCTCTCGGGGGGGACGAACACTGAAGCTTTCTTT
once	TRBV27	TRBD1	TRBJ2-7	CASSGGTGFYEQYF	TGTGCCAGCAGTGGCGGGACAGGTTTTTACGAGCAGTACTTC
.	TRBV2	TRBD1	TRBJ1-5	CASRVDRGHQPQHF	TGTGCCAGCAGGGTGGACAGGGGGCATCAGCCCCAGCATTTT
.	TRBV6-5	TRBD2	TRBJ2-1	CASSYQGLRNEQFF	TGTGCCAGCAGTTACCAGGGACTAAGGAATGAGCAGTTCTTC
.	TRBV5-6	.	TRBJ1-4	CASSLGDEGANEKLFF	TGTGCCAGCAGCTTGGGAGACGAGGGTGCTAATGAAAAACTGTTTTTT
once	TRBV7-2	TRBD1	TRBJ2-2	CASRGQGVTGELFF	TGTGCCAGCAGAGGGCAGGGGGTGACCGGGGAGCTGTTTTTT
.	TRBV29-1	.	TRBJ2-1	CSVEGQGYDEQFF	TGCAGCGTTGAAGGTCAGGGTTACGATGAGCAGTTCTTC
.	TRBV28	.	TRBJ2-4	CASSPIGFEAKNIQYF	TGTGCCAGCAGTCCTATCGGGTTTGAGGCCAAAAACATTCAGTACTTC
.	TRBV5-1	TRBD2	TRBJ2-2	CASSPWTSGGELFF	TGCGCCAGCAGCCCGTGGACTAGCGGCGGGGAGCTGTTTTTT
.	TRBV19	TRBD2	TRBJ2-7	CASSTGGRSLSSYEQYF	TGTGCCAGTAGTACGGGGGGTCGGAGTCTCAGCTCCTACGAGCAGTACTTC
.	TRBV19	.	TRBJ1-1	CASSTLGIQEFNTEAFF	TGTGCCAGTAGTACACTTGGGATACAGGAGTTTAACACTGAAGCTTTCTTT
.	TRBV24-1	.	TRBJ1-5	CATSVAASKPQHF	TGTGCCACCAGTGTAGCGGCTTCGAAGCCCCAGCATTTT
.	TRBV4-1	TRBD1	TRBJ2-7	CASSKAGTGSHEQYF	TGCGCCAGCAGCAAAGCCGGGACAGGGTCCCACGAGCAGTACTTC
.	TRBV2	.	TRBJ2-1	CASSLGSSGDEQFF	TGTGCCAGCTCGCTAGGATCCTCGGGGGATGAGCAGTTCTTC
.	TRBV3-1/TRBV3-2	TRBD2	TRBJ2-2	CASSRGRDTGELFF	TGTGCCAGCAGCCGCGGGAGGGACACCGGGGAGCTGTTTTTT
.	TRBV7-9	TRBD2	TRBJ2-1	CASSSGLAGGSEQFF	TGTGCCAGCAGCTCGGGACTAGCGGGAGGGAGTGAGCAGTTCTTC
.	TRBV6-5	.	TRBJ1-1	CASNPQGWTEAFF	TGTGCCAGCAATCCACAGGGTTGGACTGAAGCTTTCTTT
.	TRBV7-9	.	TRBJ1-4	CASSPELEGGHRDNEKLFF	TGTGCCAGCAGCCCAGAATTGGAAGGGGGACACCGAGATAATGAAAAACTGTTTTTT
.	TRBV7-9	.	TRBJ2-7	CASSREGGSYEQYF	TGTGCCAGCAGCCGCGAAGGAGGCTCCTACGAGCAGTACTTC
.	TRBV10-1	.	TRBJ2-2	CASSELGAGELFF	TGCGCCAGCAGTGAGTTAGGAGCCGGGGAGCTGTTTTTT
.	TRBV24-1	.	TRBJ1-5	CATSESTGWSQHF	TGTGCCACCAGTGAGAGCACAGGGTGGTCCCAGCATTTT